This TCR beta chain was retrieved from a study of human T cells and chemical hapten exposure. Study-level information: Patients' scalps got diphenylcyclopropenone weekly throughout the roughly 25-week study.

This CDR3 contains 14 residues. V was pared by 2 bases and J by 5 bases, with 3 bases of the junction left unmatched. Germline CDR1 is DFQATT and CDR2 is SNEGSKA (reference sequence). This clonotype was picked up a small number of times. Its antigen is unidentified. General study findings and limits: Following DPC sensitization, TCRs present above 1 in 1000 frequency showed no change.

Sample time point: pre-sensitization, week 0. Treatment specified: therapeutic diphenylcyclopropenone sensitization with weekly scalp DPC. Suited to DPC and affected by alopecia, the donors ranged from 18 to 70 years old. TCRdb fed the RACE reads into MiXCR, producing one record per CDR3 protein. In the table there are about 80,000 distinct CDR3 sequences, 14% of which are singletons. This chain uses TRBV20-1 with TRBJ2-1, with 10 positions matching TRBD2. Sequences were derived from whole blood, sampled in connection with sensitization to the hapten diphenylcyclopropenone (DPC). The receptor comes from a woman in her forties or fifties with alopecia areata. Some clones in this sample may be carry-over from other donors' samples. This chain's CDR3 is CSARLAGDHNEQFF. In DNA, the CDR3 is TGCAGTGCTAGACTAGCGGGAGACCACAATGAGCAGTTCTTC.